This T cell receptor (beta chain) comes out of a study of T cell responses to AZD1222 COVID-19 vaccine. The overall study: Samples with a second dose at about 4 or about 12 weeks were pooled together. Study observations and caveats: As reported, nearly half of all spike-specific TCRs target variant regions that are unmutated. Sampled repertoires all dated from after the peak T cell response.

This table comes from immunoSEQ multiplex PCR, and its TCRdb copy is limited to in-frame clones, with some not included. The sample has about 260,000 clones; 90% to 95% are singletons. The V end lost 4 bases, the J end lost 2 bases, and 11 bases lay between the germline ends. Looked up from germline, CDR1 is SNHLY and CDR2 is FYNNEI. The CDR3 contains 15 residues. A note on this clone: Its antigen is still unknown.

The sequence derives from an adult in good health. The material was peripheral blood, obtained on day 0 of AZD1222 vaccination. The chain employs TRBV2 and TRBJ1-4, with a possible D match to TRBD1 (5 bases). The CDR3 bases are TGTGCCAGCAGTGCCCAGGGATCGACTAATGAAAAACTGTTTTTT. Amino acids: CASSAQGSTNEKLFF.